This entry describes one T cell receptor (beta chain). In its sample, this clonotype was seen many times. No antigen is known for it. No qualities accompany the bases; no much larger clone lies one base away. V is pared back by 2 bases and J by 7 bases, with 15 bases lying between the germline termini. The CDR1 and CDR2 encoded by the germline V gene (reference sequence) are DFQATT and SNEGSKA. The CDR3 sequence holds 15 residues, the cysteine and phenylalanine included. Only the CDR3 DNA is retained, 45 bases long and in frame from the first base. TCR beta VDJ combination and CDR3 sequence profiling used genomic DNA as the template. An Illumina HiSeq 2000 was used for TCR repertoire sequencing. The paper's data handling went like this. TRBV/TRBJ rearrangement plots, CDR3 size and DJ length profiles, and Simpson's diversity index were used to evaluate the repertoires. The immunodominant clone was defined as the most abundant DNA sequence in deep sequencing data. CDR3 amino acid sequences were screened for sharing across subjects and were compared with published repertoires and the VDJdb database. TCRdb reprocessed the public reads (quality trimming at Q25 with fastp, clone calling with MiXCR) and kept in-frame beta chains. Records with the same CDR3 protein are collapsed into one entry carrying the most frequent genes and DNA. These V and J calls derive from TCRdb rather than the authors' analysis. This sample comprises about 220,000 distinct CDR3 sequences, more than 45% of them detected only once. 6.5% to 8% of the sample is held by the ten biggest clonotypes.

Expansion of CD8+CD57+ cells had been shown by flow cytometry in the patients chosen for sequencing. All patients had severe acquired aplastic anemia diagnosed by International Study of Aplastic Anemia and Agranulocytosis and Camitta criteria. No patient had received any therapy when blood was sampled. The study deep-sequenced TCR repertoires of sorted CD4+ and CD8+ blood T cells from severe aplastic anemia patients and healthy subjects. Patients were enrolled under clinicaltrials.gov protocols 00001620, 01623167, 00001397, 00071045, 00081523 and 00961064 in the USA. Ficoll-Paque density gradient centrifugation was used to isolate peripheral blood mononuclear cells. Before DNA extraction, CD4+ and CD8+ T cells were sorted by FACS or by magnetic beads. The data originate from a study of CD8+CD57+ T cells in acquired aplastic anemia (dated by TCRdb to between 2018 and 2020). Some background on the complete study: DNA extracted from sorted CD4+ and CD8+ cells had a mean of around 3.3 ug, with a range of roughly 0.2 to 30 ug. A CD8+CD57+ expansion meant a frequency higher than the mean frequency seen in healthy subjects.

What the work shows at the level of the full study, not this receptor alone: Although roughly 30 CD8+ CDR3 sequences were shared by patients and controls, these sequences appeared highly expressed in patients and within the immunodominant clones of patients. Between patients and healthy controls, no significant difference in CD8+ Simpson's diversity was found (P=0.060).

The sequence links TRBV20-1 to TRBJ1-6; there is no confident call for the D gene. The source material was sorted CD4+, CD8+, or CD8+CD57+ T cells (not recorded which) from PBMCs. This receptor was identified in a human donor with aplastic anemia. The bases are TGCAGTGCTAGAATTCGTGCGGGAAAAAATTCACCCCTCCACTTT. It is translated as CSARIRAGKNSPLHF.